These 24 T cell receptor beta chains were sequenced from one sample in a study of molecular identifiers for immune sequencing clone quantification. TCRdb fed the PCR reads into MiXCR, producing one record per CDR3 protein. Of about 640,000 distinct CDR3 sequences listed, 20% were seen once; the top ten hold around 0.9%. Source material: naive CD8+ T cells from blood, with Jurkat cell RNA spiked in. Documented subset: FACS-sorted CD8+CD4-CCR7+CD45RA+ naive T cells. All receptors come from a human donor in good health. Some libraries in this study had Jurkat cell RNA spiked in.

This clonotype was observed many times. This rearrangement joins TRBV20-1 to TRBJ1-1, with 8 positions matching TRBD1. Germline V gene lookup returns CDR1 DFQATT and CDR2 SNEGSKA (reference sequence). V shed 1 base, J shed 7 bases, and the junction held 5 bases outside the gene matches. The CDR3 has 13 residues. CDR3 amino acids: CSARGRRGLEAFF. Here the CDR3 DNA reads TGCAGTGCTAGAGGGCGCAGGGGGCTTGAAGCTTTCTTT.

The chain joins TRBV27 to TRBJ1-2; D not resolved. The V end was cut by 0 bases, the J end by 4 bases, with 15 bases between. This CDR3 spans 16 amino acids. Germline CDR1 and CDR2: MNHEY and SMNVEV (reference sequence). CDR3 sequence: CASSLSGNTRVYGYTF. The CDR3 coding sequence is TGTGCCAGCAGTTTATCGGGGAATACAAGGGTCTATGGCTACACCTTC.

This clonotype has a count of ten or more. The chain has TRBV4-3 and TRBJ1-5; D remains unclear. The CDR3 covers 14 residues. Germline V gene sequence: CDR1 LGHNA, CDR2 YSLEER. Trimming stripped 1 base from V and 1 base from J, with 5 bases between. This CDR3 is CASSQVRSNQPQHF. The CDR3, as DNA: TGCGCCAGCAGCCAAGTTCGGAGCAATCAGCCCCAGCATTTT.

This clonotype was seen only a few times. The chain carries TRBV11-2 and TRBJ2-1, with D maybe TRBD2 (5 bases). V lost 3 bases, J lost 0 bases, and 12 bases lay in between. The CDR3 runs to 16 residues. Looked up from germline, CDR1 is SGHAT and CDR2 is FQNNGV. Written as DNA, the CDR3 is TGTGCCAGCAGCTTCCTTATGGGGAGCTCCTACAATGAGCAGTTCTTC. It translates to CASSFLMGSSYNEQFF.

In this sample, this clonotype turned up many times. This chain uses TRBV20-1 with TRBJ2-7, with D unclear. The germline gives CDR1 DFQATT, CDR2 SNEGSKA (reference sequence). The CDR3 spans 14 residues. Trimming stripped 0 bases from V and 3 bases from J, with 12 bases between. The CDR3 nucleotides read TGCAGTGCTAGAGATATTGCGGAATACTACGAGCAGTACTTC. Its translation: CSARDIAEYYEQYF.

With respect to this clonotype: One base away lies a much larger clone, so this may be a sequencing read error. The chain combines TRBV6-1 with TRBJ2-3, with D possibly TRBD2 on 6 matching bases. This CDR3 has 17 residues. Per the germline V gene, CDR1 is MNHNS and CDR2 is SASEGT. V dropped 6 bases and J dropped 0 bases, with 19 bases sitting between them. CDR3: CASSRIWGDGSTDTQYF. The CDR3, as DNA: TGTGCCAGCAGCAGAATATGGGGGGACGGCAGCACAGATACGCAGTATTTT.

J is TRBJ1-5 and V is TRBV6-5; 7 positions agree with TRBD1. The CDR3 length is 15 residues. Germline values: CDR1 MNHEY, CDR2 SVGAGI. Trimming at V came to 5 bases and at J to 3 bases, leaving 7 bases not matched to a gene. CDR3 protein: CASSTGVHINQPQHF. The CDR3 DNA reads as TGTGCCAGCAGTACAGGGGTCCATATCAATCAGCCCCAGCATTTT.

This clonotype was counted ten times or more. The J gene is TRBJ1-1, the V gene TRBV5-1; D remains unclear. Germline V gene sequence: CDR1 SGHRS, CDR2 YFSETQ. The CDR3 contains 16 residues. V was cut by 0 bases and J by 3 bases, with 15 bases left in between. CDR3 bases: TGCGCCAGCAGCTTGGTCTCCGGGCTGCTCGACACTGAAGCTTTCTTT. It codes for CASSLVSGLLDTEAFF.

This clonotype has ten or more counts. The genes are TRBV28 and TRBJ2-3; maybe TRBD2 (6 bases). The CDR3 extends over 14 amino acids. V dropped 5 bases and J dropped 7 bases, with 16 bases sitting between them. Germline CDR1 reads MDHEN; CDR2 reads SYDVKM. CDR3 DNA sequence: TGTGCCAGCAGTACCGGAGGGCCTCGATATACGCAGTATTTT. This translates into CASSTGGPRYTQYF.

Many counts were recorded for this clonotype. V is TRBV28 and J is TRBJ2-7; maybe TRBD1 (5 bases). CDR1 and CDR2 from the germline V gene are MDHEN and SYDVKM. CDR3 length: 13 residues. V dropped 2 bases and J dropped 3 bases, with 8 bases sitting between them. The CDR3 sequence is CASSLQGIYEQYF. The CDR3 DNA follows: TGTGCCAGCAGTTTACAGGGTATCTACGAGCAGTACTTC. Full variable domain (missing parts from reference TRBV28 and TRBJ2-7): DVKVTQSSRYLVKRTGEKVFLECVQDMDHENMFWYRQDPGLGLRLIYFSYDVKMKEKGDIPEGYSVSREKKERFSLILESASTNQTSMYLCASSLQGIYEQYFGPGTRLTVT.

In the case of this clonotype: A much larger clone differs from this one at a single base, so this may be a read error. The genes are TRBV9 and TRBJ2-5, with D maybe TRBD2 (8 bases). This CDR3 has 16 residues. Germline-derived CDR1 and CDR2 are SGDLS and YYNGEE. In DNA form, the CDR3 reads TGTGCCTGCAGCGGGGGTACAGGGGCGCGTGGAGAGACCCAGTACTTC. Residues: CACSGGTGARGETQYF. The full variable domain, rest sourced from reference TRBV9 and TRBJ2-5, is DSGVTQTPKHLITATGQRVTLRCSPRSGDLSVYWYQQSLDQGLQFLIQYYNGEERAKGNILERFSAQQFPDLHSELNLSSLELGDSALYFCACSGGTGARGETQYFGPGTRLLVL.

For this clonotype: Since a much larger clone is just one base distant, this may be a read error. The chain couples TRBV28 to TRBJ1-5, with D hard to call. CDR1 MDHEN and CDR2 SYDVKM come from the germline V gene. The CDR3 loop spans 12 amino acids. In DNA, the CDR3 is TGTGCCAGCAGTTTCCCCTATCAGCCCCAGCGTTTT. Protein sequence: CASSFPYQPQRF.

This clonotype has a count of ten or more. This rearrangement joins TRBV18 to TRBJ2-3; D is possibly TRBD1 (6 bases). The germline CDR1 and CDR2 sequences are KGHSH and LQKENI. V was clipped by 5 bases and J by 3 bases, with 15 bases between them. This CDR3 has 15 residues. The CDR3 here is CASSNPGDLTDTQYF. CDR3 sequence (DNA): TGTGCCAGCTCAAATCCAGGGGATTTGACAGATACGCAGTATTTT.

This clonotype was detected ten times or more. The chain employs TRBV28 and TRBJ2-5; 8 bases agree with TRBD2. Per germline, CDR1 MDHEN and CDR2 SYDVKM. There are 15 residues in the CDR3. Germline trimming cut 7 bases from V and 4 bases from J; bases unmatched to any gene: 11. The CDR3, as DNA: TGTGCCAGCACCGACCGTAGCGGGGTGCTAGAGACCCAGTACTTC. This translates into CASTDRSGVLETQYF.

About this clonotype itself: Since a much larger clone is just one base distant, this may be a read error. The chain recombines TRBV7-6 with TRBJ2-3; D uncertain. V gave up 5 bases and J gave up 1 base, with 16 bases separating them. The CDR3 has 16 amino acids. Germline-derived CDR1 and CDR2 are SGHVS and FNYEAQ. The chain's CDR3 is CASSQNEVFGTDTQYF. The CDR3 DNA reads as TGTGCCAGCAGCCAGAATGAAGTATTTGGCACAGATACGCAGTATTTT.

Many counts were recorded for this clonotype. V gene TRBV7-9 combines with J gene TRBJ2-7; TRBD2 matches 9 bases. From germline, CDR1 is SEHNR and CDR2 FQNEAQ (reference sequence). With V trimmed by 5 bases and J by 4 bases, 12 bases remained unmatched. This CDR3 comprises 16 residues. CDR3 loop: CASSRSEASGEYEQYF. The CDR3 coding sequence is TGTGCCAGCAGCCGCTCGGAAGCTAGCGGGGAATACGAGCAGTACTTC.

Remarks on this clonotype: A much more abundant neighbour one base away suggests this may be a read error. In nucleotides, the CDR3 is TGTGCCAGCGGACGGACAGGGTCGGATCAGCCCCAGCATTTT. Amino acids: CASGRTGSDQPQHF. The rearrangement joins TRBV5-6 to TRBJ1-5; 8 positions match TRBD1. This CDR3 spans 14 amino acids. Germline trimming cut 7 bases from V and 5 bases from J; bases unmatched to any gene: 8. Germline assignment: CDR1 SGHDT and CDR2 YYEEEE.

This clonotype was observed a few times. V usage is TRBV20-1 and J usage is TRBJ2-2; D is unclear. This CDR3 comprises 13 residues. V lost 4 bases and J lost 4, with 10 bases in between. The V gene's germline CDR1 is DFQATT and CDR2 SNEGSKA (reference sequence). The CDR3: CSAIAPLTGELFF. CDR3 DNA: TGCAGTGCTATAGCCCCTCTCACCGGGGAGCTGTTTTTT.

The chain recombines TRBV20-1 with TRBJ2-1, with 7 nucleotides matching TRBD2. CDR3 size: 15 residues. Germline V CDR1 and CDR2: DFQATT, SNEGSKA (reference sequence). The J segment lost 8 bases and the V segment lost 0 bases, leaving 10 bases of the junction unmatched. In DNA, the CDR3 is TGCAGTGCTAGAGATGGGGGGAGGGGATGGGATGAGCAGTTCTTC. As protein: CSARDGGRGWDEQFF.

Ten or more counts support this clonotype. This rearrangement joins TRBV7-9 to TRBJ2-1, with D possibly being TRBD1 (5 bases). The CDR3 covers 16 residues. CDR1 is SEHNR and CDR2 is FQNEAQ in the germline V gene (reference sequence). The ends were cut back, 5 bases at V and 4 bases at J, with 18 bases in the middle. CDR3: CASSPPDTKTYNEQFF. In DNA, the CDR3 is TGTGCCAGCAGCCCCCCGGACACAAAAACATACAATGAGCAGTTCTTC.

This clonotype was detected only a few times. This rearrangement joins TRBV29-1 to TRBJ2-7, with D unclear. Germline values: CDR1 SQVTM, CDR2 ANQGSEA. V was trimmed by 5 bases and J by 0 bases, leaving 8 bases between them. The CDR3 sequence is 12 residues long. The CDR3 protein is CSVTSYSYEQYF. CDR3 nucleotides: TGCAGCGTTACATCTTACTCCTACGAGCAGTACTTC.

The CDR3 region is CASSSGTGAGDTQYF. In DNA form, the CDR3 reads TGTGCCAGTAGCAGCGGGACAGGGGCGGGAGATACGCAGTATTTT. The genes are TRBV19 and TRBJ2-3; TRBD1 matches 10 bases. In germline, CDR1 is LNHDA, CDR2 SQIVND (reference sequence). CDR3 length: 15 residues. V lost 6 bases and J lost 5; bases outside the gene matches: 8.

This CDR3 reads CASSTAGQGVYEQYF. As DNA, the CDR3 is TGTGCCAGTAGTACTGCGGGACAGGGCGTCTACGAGCAGTACTTC. V usage is TRBV19 and J usage is TRBJ2-7; 9 bases map to TRBD1. CDR1 is LNHDA and CDR2 is SQIVND in the germline V gene (reference sequence). The CDR3 is 15 residues long. V lost 4 bases to trimming and J lost 3 bases; unmatched junction nucleotides: 7.

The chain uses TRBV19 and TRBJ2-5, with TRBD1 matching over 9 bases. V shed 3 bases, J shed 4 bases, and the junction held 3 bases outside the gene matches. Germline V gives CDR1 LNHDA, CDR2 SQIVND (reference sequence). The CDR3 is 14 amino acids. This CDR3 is CASSMGQGGETQYF. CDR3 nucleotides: TGTGCCAGTAGTATGGGACAGGGAGGAGAGACCCAGTACTTC.